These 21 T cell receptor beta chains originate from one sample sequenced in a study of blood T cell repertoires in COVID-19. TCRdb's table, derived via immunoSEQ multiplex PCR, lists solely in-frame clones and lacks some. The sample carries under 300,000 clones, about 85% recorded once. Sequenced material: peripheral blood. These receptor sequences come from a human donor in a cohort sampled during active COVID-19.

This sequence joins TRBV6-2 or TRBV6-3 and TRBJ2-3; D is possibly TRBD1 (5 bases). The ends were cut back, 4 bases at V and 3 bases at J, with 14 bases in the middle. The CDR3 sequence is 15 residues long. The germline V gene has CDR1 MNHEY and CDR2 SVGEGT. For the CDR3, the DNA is TGTGCCAGCAGTTTCGGACAACTCCCGACAGATACGCAGTATTTT. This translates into CASSFGQLPTDTQYF.

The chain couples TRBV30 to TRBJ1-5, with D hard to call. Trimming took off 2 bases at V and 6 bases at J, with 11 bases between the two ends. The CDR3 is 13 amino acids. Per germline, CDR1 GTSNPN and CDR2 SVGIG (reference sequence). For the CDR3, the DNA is TGTGCCTGGAGTTCATCGACGGGTCAGCCCCAGCATTTT. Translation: CAWSSSTGQPQHF.

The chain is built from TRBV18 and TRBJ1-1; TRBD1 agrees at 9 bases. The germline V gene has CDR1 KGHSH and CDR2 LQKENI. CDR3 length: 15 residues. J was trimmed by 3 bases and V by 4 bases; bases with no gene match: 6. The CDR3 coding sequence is TGTGCCAGCTCACGAGCACAGGGGGCGTACACTGAAGCTTTCTTT. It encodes CASSRAQGAYTEAFF.

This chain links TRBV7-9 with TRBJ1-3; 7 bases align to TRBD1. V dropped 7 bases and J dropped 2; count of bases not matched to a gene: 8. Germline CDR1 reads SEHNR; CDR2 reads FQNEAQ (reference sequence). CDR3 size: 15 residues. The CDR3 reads CASIPTGMAGNTIYF. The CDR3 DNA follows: TGTGCCAGCATCCCGACAGGGATGGCTGGAAACACCATATATTTT. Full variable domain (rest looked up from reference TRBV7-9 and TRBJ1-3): DTGVSQNPRHKITKRGQNVTFRCDPISEHNRLYWYRQTLGQGPEFLTYFQNEAQLEKSRLLSDRFSAERPKGSFSTLEIQRTEQGDSAMYLCASIPTGMAGNTIYFGEGSWLTVV.

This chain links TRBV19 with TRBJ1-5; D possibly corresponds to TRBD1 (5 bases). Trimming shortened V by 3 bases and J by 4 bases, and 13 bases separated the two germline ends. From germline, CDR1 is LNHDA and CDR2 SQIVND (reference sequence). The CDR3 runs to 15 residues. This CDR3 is CASSIGGGYNQPQHF. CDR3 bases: TGTGCCAGTAGTATCGGGGGAGGTTATAATCAGCCCCAGCATTTT. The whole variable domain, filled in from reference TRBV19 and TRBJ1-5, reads DGGITQSPKYLFRKEGQNVTLSCEQNLNHDAMYWYRQDPGQGLRLIYYSQIVNDFQKGDIAEGYSVSREKKESFPLTVTSAQKNPTAFYLCASSIGGGYNQPQHFGDGTRLSIL.

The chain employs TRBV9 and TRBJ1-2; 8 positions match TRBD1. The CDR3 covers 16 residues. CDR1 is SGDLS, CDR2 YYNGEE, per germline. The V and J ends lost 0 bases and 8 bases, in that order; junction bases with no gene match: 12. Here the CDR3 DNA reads TGTGCCAGCAGCGTAGGTTCTCCCACAGGGGGAAAAGGCTACACCTTC. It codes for CASSVGSPTGGKGYTF. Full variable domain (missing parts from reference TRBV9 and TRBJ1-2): DSGVTQTPKHLITATGQRVTLRCSPRSGDLSVYWYQQSLDQGLQFLIQYYNGEERAKGNILERFSAQQFPDLHSELNLSSLELGDSALYFCASSVGSPTGGKGYTFGSGTRLTVV.

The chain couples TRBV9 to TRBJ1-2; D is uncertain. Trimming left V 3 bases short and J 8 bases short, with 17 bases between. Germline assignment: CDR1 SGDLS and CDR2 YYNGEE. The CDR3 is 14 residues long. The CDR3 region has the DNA TGTGCCAGCAGCGCCAGGTCCTCCCCGGGGGGCTACACCTTC. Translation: CASSARSSPGGYTF.

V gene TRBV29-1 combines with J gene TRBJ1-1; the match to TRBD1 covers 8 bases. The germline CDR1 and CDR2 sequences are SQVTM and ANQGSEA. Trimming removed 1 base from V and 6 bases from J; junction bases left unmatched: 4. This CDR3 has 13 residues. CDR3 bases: TGCAGCGTTGAAGGACAGGGGCTGTCTGAAGCTTTCTTT. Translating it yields CSVEGQGLSEAFF.

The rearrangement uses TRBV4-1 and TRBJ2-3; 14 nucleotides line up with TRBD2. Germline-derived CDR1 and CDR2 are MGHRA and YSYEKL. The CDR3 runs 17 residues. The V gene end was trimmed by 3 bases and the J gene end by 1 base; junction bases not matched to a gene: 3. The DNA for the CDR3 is TGCGCCAGCAGCCAGGAGGGACTAGCGGGGGGCACAGATACGCAGTATTTT. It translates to CASSQEGLAGGTDTQYF.

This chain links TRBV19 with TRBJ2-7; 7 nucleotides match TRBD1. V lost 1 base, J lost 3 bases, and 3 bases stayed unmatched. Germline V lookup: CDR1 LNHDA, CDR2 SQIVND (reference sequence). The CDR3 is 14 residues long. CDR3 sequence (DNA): TGTGCCAGTAGTATAGGGGGACAGAACTACGAGCAGTACTTC. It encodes CASSIGGQNYEQYF.

The CDR3 DNA reads as TGCAGTGCTAGTCCGGGACAAAGGAAAACCGGGGAGCTGTTTTTT. Translated, it gives CSASPGQRKTGELFF. V and J are TRBV20-1 and TRBJ2-2, with D perhaps matching TRBD1 (6 bases). Trimming stripped 3 bases from V and 5 bases from J, with 16 bases between. CDR1 is DFQATT and CDR2 is SNEGSKA in the germline V gene (reference sequence). The CDR3 loop spans 15 amino acids.

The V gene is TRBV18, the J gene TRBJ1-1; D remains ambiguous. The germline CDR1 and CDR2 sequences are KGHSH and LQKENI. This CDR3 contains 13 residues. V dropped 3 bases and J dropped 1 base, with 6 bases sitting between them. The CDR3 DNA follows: TGTGCCAGCTCACCCTCCGGGAACACTGAAGCTTTCTTT. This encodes CASSPSGNTEAFF.

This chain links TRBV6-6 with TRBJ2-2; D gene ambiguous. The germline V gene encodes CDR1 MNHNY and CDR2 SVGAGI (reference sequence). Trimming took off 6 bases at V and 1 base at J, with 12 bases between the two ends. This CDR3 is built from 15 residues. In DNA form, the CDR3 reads TGTGCCAGCAGCCTGCCGAGAGGGAACACCGGGGAGCTGTTTTTT. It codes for CASSLPRGNTGELFF.

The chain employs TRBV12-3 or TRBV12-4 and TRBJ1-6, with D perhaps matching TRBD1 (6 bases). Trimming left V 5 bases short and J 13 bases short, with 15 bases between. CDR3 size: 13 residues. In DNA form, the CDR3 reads TGTGCCAGCAGTGGGTCAGGGGCTGAGCCCCTCCACTTT. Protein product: CASSGSGAEPLHF.

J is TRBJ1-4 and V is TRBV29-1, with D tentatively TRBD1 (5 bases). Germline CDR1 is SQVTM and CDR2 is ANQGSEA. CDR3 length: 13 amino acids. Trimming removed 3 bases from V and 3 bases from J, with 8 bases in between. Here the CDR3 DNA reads TGCAGCGTTGAGGCAGGGCCTAATGAAAAACTGTTTTTT. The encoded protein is CSVEAGPNEKLFF.

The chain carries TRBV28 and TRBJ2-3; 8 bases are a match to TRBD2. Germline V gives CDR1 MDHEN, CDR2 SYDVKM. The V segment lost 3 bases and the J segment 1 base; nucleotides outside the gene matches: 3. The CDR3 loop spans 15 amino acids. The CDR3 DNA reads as TGTGCCAGCAGTTTCCCAGCGGGAGGCACAGATACGCAGTATTTT. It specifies CASSFPAGGTDTQYF.

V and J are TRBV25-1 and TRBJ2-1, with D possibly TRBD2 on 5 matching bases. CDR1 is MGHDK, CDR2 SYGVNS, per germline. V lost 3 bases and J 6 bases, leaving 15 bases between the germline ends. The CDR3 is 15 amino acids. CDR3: CASSDPSGPGNEQFF. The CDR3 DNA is TGTGCCAGCAGTGACCCCAGCGGCCCGGGCAATGAGCAGTTCTTC.

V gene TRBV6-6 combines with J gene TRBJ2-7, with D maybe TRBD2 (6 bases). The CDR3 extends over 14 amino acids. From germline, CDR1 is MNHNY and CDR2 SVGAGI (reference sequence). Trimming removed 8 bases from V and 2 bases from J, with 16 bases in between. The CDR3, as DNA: TGTGCCAGCGCTCCTCCCGGGGGTACCTACGAGCAGTACTTC. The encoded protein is CASAPPGGTYEQYF.

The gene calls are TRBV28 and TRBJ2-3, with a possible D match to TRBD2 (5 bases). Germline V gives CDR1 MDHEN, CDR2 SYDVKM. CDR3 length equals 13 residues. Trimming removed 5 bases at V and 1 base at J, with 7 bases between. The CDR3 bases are TGTGCCAGCAGTCCCGGGGGCACAGATACGCAGTATTTT. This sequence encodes CASSPGGTDTQYF. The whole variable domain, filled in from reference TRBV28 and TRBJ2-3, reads DVKVTQSSRYLVKRTGEKVFLECVQDMDHENMFWYRQDPGLGLRLIYFSYDVKMKEKGDIPEGYSVSREKKERFSLILESASTNQTSMYLCASSPGGTDTQYFGPGTRLTVL.

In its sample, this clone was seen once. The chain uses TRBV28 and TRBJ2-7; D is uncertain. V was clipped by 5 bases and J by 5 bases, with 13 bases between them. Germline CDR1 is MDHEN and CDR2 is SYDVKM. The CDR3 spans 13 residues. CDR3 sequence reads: CASSERYRNEQYF. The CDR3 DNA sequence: TGTGCCAGCAGTGAACGGTACAGAAACGAGCAGTACTTC.

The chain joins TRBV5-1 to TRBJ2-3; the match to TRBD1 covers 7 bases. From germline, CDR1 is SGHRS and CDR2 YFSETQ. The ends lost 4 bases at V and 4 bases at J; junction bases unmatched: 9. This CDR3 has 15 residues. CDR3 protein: CASSNGQAGPDTQYF. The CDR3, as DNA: TGCGCCAGCAGCAACGGACAGGCCGGGCCAGATACGCAGTATTTT. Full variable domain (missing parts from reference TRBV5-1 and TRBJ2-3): KAGVTQTPRYLIKTRGQQVTLSCSPISGHRSVSWYQQTPGQGLQFLFEYFSETQRNKGNFPGRFSGRQFSNSRSEMNVSTLELGDSALYLCASSNGQAGPDTQYFGPGTRLTVL.